The clone carrying this T cell receptor (beta chain) occurred many times. The data stem from a study of neurological immune-mediated disorders. TCRdb called the 5' RACE reads again in MiXCR, with one record for every CDR3 protein. The sample contains 50,000 or so distinct CDR3 sequences, about 3% of which appear only once. This sequence was found in a man aged 35 to 55 with multiple sclerosis. Source material: PBMCs.

For the CDR3, the DNA is TGCAGTGCTCGTTGGGTGCTCCCCCCTAGCACAGATACGCAGTATTTT. This gives the protein CSARWVLPPSTDTQYF. The chain recombines TRBV20-1 with TRBJ2-3; no clear D. The V end was cut by 5 bases, the J end by 0 bases, with 18 bases between. Germline V CDR1 and CDR2: DFQATT, SNEGSKA (reference sequence). The CDR3 sequence is 16 residues long.